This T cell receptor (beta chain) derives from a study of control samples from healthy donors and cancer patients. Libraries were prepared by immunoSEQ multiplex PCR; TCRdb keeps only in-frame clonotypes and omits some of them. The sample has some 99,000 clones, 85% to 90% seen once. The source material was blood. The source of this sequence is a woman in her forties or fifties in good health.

The CDR3, as DNA: TGCAGCGTCAGTTCGACAGGGGGCGGCGAGCAGTACTTC. Translated, it gives CSVSSTGGGEQYF. The V call is TRBV29-1, the J call TRBJ2-7, with TRBD1 matching over 10 bases. Germline trimming cut 6 bases from V and 6 bases from J; bases unmatched to any gene: 8. Germline V gene sequence: CDR1 SQVTM, CDR2 ANQGSEA. The CDR3 sequence is 13 residues long.